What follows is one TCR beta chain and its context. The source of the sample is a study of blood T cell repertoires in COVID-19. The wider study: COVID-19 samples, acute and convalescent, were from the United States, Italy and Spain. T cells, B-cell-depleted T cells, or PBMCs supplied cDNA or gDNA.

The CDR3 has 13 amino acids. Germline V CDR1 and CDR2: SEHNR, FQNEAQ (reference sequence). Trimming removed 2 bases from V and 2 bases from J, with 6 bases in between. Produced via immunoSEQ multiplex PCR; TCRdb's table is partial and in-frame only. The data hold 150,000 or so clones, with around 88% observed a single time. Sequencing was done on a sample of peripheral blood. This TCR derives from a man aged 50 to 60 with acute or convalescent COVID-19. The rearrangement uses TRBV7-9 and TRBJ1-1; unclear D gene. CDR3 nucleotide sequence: TGTGCCAGCAGCTTACCCCTAAACACTGAAGCTTTCTTT. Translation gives CASSLPLNTEAFF. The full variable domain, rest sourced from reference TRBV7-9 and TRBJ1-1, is DTGVSQNPRHKITKRGQNVTFRCDPISEHNRLYWYRQTLGQGPEFLTYFQNEAQLEKSRLLSDRFSAERPKGSFSTLEIQRTEQGDSAMYLCASSLPLNTEAFFGQGTRLTVV.